The T cell receptor (beta chain) described here comes from a study of blood T cell repertoires in COVID-19. On the study more broadly: Sources were T cells, B-cell-depleted T cells, or PBMCs; the material itself was cDNA or gDNA.

V shed 4 bases and J 1 base; nucleotides not matched to a gene: 10. The CDR3 runs 18 residues. Germline loops: CDR1 SGHRS, CDR2 YFSETQ. Assay: immunoSEQ multiplex PCR; the TCRdb copy retains only in-frame clones and omits some. The sample yields hundreds of thousands of clones, around 82% seen once. The V gene is TRBV5-1, the J gene TRBJ2-3, with 12 bases that match TRBD2. This sequence originates from a woman aged 40 to 50 with active or convalescent COVID-19. Sequencing was carried out using peripheral blood. This chain's CDR3 is CASSTLAGGQAGTDTQYF. The CDR3 DNA reads TGCGCCAGCAGCACTCTAGCGGGGGGGCAAGCCGGCACAGATACGCAGTATTTT.